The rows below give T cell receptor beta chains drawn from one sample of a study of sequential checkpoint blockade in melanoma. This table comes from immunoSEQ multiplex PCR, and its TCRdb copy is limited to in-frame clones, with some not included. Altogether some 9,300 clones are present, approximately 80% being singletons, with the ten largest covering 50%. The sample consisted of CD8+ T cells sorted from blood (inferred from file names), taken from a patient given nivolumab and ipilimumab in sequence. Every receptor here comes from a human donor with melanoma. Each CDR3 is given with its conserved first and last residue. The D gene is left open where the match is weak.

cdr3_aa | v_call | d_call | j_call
CASSLRDRGPSNTEAFF | TRBV4-3 | TRBD1 | TRBJ1-1
CASSLSGLTYEQYF | TRBV5-8 | NA | TRBJ2-7
CASRGLMYEQYF | TRBV25-1 | NA | TRBJ2-7
CASSIGSGANVLTF | TRBV28 | NA | TRBJ2-6
CASSIRPTGGLNQPQHF | TRBV19 | TRBD1 | TRBJ1-5
CASSPDLAEQYF | TRBV7-9 | NA | NA
CASSHGQGNGYTF | TRBV11-2 | TRBD1 | TRBJ1-2
CASSWGDRGLYEQYF | TRBV5-5 | TRBD1 | TRBJ2-7
CASSGWGREQYF | TRBV5-5 | NA | TRBJ2-7
CASSEGEGGYGYTF | TRBV6-1 | NA | TRBJ1-2
CSVEGDRGNYEQYF | TRBV29-1 | TRBD1 | TRBJ2-7
CASSADSNLYEQYF | TRBV19 | NA | TRBJ2-7
CASSLGGQGAGYTF | TRBV5-4 | TRBD1 | TRBJ1-2
CASSFANNSPLHF | TRBV27 | NA | TRBJ1-6
CASSIGGQPYEQYF | TRBV19 | TRBD1 | TRBJ2-7
CASSLNRGPYTEAFF | TRBV4-3 | TRBD1 | TRBJ1-1
CASSLVGLAVTYEQYF | TRBV7-9 | TRBD2 | TRBJ2-7
CASSQEGTVSYEQYF | TRBV4-2 | TRBD1 | TRBJ2-7
CASSLTGGANTIYF | TRBV7-3 | NA | TRBJ1-3
CASSLGRAYEQYF | TRBV27 | NA | TRBJ2-7
CAWSAETQYF | TRBV30 | NA | TRBJ2-5
CASSQDRRTDTTEAFF | TRBV4-3 | NA | TRBJ1-1
CASSLADSSYEQYF | TRBV28 | NA | TRBJ2-7
CASSLTDRNEKLFF | TRBV6-5 | NA | TRBJ1-4
CASSQAAPPQAISYEQYF | TRBV4-3 | NA | TRBJ2-7
CSVEGDRGWEAFF | TRBV29-1 | TRBD1 | TRBJ1-1
CASSPRRQGVDYGYTF | TRBV18 | NA | TRBJ1-2
CASSQSGEQYF | TRBV4-3 | NA | TRBJ2-7
CASSAWDPGGGNTEAFF | TRBV5-1 | TRBD1 | TRBJ1-1
CASSLEPSGYGYTF | TRBV5-8 | NA | TRBJ1-2
CASSPGRQGASHEQYF | TRBV5-1 | TRBD1 | TRBJ2-7
CASSSRTGAYEQYF | TRBV27 | TRBD1 | TRBJ2-7
CASSLVLGGDQPQHF | TRBV7-2 | NA | TRBJ1-5
CASSQDLGRGAYEQYF | TRBV4-3 | NA | TRBJ2-7
CASSHLGQVGAFF | TRBV21-1 | NA | TRBJ1-1
CASSLHGTPYEQYF | TRBV4-2 | NA | TRBJ2-7
CASSYFSPLGGYEQYF | TRBV6-5 | NA | TRBJ2-7
CASKLDGLRPYGYTF | TRBV19 | NA | TRBJ1-2
CASSLSPGGAREQYF | TRBV27 | TRBD2 | TRBJ2-7
CASSQDSWGQVEAFF | TRBV4-2 | TRBD1 | TRBJ1-1